The clone carrying this T cell receptor beta chain was recorded many times. Its antigen is unidentified. This sample is drawn from a study of T-cell reconstitution after alpha-beta-depleted transplantation in children. Study-wide points: Surviving thymic progenitors and recipient T cells were the source of high TCRbeta diversity at day 60 in some patients. Where alpha-beta T cells came from about two months after transplant was reportedly several hundred expanded graft clones. At one year after transplant, newly produced T cells mostly accounted for T-cell counts and diversity.

Library preparation (for TCRbeta) was performed with unique molecular identifiers. TCRdb ran MiXCR on the PCR reads and lists one entry per CDR3 protein. The sample lists around 210,000 distinct CDR3 sequences; approximately 6.9% were seen once. The V gene's germline CDR1 is SQVTM and CDR2 ANQGSEA. J lost 3 bases, V lost 6 bases, and 5 bases had no gene match. The CDR3 extends over 13 amino acids. The input for sequencing was PBMCs, taken before TCRalphabeta/CD19-depleted stem cell transplant. The chain is built from TRBV29-1 and TRBJ2-7, with TRBD1 matching 10 bases. This TCR was sampled from a boy between 2 and 15 years old with acute lymphoblastic leukemia, due to receive a stem cell transplant. CDR3 sequence: CSVRGTGVYEQYF. The CDR3 DNA sequence: TGCAGCGTCAGAGGGACAGGGGTCTACGAGCAGTACTTC.